The text below deals with one T cell receptor (beta chain). Its antigen is unidentified. The data were obtained in a study of shared clonotypes between healthy human individuals. Sequencing was at deep level. Clones were sequenced by immunoSEQ multiplex PCR, and TCRdb holds only the in-frame ones, with some missing. The table includes about 2,100,000 clones, roughly 91% detected once. Study-wide points: Collection of samples was limited to blood; tissue repertoires likely differ. Non-shared clonotypes had lower generation probabilities than those shared by all four donors. Memory subsets had estimated richness that was generally smaller than that of naive subsets.

Terminally differentiated effector memory CD45RA+ cells were excluded from the naive CD8 cells, which were CD45RO-negative and positively selected for CCR7. Germline values: CDR1 MNHEY, CDR2 SVGAGI. The CDR3 extends over 15 amino acids. V was clipped by 7 bases and J by 5 bases; unmatched bases: 11. What was sequenced was naive CD8+ T cells from PBMCs. J is TRBJ2-7 and V is TRBV6-5; 10 bases agree with TRBD2. The sequence was obtained from a man between 18 and 29 years old in good health. Some clones in this sample may be carry-over from other donors' samples. The chain's CDR3 is CASTLAGVNSHEQYF. In nucleotides, the CDR3 is TGTGCCAGCACTCTAGCGGGAGTGAATTCCCACGAGCAGTACTTC.